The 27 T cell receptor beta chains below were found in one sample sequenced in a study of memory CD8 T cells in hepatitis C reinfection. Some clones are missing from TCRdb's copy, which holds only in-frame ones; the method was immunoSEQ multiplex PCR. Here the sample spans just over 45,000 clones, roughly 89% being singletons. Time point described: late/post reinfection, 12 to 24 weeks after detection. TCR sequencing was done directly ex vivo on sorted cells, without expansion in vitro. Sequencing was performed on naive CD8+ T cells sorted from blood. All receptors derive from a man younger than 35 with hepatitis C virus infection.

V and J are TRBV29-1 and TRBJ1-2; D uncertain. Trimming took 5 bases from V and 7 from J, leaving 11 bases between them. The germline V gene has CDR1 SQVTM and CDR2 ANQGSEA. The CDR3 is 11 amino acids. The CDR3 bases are TGCAGCGTTTCGGTTCACAGTGGCTACACCTTC. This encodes CSVSVHSGYTF.

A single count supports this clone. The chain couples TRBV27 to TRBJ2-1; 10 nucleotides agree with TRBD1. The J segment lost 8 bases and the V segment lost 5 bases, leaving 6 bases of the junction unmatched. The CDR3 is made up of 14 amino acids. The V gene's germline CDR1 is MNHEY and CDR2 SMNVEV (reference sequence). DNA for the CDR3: TGTGCCAGCAGTCCGGGACAGGGGTTCGATGAGCAGTTCTTC. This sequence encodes CASSPGQGFDEQFF.

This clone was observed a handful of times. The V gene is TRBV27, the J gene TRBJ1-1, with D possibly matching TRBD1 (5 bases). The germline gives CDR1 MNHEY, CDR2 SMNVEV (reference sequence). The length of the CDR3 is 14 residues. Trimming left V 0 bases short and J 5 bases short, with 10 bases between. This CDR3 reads CASSLSGQGTEAFF. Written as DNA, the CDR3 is TGTGCCAGCAGTTTATCGGGGCAGGGAACTGAAGCTTTCTTT.

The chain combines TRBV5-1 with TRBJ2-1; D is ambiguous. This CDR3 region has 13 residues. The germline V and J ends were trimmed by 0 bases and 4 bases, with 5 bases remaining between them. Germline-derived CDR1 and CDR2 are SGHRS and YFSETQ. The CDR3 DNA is TGCGCCAGCAGCTTGGACGGGTACAATGAGCAGTTCTTC. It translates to CASSLDGYNEQFF. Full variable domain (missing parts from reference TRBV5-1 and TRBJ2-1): KAGVTQTPRYLIKTRGQQVTLSCSPISGHRSVSWYQQTPGQGLQFLFEYFSETQRNKGNFPGRFSGRQFSNSRSEMNVSTLELGDSALYLCASSLDGYNEQFFGPGTRLTVL.

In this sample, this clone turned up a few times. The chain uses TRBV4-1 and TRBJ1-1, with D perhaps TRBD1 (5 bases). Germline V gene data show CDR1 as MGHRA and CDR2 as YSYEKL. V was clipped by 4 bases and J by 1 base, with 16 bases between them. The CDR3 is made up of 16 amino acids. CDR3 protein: CASSPSGGRGNTEAFF. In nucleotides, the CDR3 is TGCGCCAGCAGCCCATCGGGGGGGAGGGGGAACACTGAAGCTTTCTTT.

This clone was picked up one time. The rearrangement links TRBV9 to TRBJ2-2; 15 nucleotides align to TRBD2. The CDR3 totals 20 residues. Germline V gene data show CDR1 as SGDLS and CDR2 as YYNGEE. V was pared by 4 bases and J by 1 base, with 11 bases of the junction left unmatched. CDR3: CASSLLPGLAGGWNTGELFF. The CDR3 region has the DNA TGTGCCAGCAGCTTGCTTCCGGGACTAGCGGGGGGCTGGAACACCGGGGAGCTGTTTTTT.

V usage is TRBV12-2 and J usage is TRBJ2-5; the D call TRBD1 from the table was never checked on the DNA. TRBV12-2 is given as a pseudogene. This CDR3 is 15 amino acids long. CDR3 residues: CASRPPGHRGETQYF. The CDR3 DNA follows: TGTGCAAGTCGTCCACCGGGACATAGGGGCGAGACCCAGTACTTC.

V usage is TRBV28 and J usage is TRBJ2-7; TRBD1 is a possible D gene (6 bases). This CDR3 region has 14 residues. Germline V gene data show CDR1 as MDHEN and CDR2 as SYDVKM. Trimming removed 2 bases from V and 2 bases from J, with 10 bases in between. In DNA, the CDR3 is TGTGCCAGCAGTTTACCTGGACAGACCTACGAGCAGTACTTC. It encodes CASSLPGQTYEQYF. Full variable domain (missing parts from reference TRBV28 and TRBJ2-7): DVKVTQSSRYLVKRTGEKVFLECVQDMDHENMFWYRQDPGLGLRLIYFSYDVKMKEKGDIPEGYSVSREKKERFSLILESASTNQTSMYLCASSLPGQTYEQYFGPGTRLTVT.

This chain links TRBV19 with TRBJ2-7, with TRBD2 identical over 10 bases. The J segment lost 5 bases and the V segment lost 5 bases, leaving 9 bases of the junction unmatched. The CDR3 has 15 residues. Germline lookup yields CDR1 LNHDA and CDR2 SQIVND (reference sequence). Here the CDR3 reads CASSDEREGRDEQYF. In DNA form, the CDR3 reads TGTGCCAGTAGTGACGAGCGGGAGGGGCGGGACGAGCAGTACTTC.

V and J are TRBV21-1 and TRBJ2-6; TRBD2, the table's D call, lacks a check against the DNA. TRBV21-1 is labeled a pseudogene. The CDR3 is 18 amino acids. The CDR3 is CASSPPGGERTGANVLTF. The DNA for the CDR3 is TGTGCCAGCAGCCCTCCAGGCGGGGAAAGGACTGGGGCCAACGTCCTGACTTTC.

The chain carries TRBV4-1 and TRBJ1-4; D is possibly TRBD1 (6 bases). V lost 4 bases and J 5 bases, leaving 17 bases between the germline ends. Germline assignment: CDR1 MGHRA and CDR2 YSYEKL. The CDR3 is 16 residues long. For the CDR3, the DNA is TGCGCCAGCAGCCGATTACCCGGGACATCGAATGAAAAACTGTTTTTT. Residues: CASSRLPGTSNEKLFF.

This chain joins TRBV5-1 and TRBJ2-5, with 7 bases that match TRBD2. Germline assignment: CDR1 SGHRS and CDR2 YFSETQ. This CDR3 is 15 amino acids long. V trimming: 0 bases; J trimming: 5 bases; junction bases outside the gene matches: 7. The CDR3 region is CASSLAGGSGETQYF. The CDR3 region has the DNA TGCGCCAGCAGCTTGGCCGGCGGGAGTGGGGAGACCCAGTACTTC.

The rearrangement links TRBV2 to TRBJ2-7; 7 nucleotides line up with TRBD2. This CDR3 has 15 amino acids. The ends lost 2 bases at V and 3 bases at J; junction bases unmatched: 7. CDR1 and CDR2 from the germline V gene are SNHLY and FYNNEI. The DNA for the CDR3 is TGTGCCAGCAGTGAAAGTAGCGCGGGGGTCTACGAGCAGTACTTC. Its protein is CASSESSAGVYEQYF.

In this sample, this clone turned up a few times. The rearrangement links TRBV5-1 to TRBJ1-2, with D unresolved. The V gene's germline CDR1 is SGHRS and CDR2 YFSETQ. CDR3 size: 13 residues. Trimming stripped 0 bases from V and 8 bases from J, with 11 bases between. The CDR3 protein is CASSLAGGGGYTF. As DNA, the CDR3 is TGCGCCAGCAGCTTGGCCGGCGGCGGGGGCTACACCTTC.

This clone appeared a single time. This CDR3 is CASRSGSDPYEQYF. The CDR3 nucleotides read TGTGCCAGCAGATCAGGGTCCGACCCCTACGAGCAGTACTTC. V gene TRBV27 combines with J gene TRBJ2-7; tentatively, D is TRBD1 (5 bases). CDR1 is MNHEY, CDR2 SMNVEV, per germline (reference sequence). V lost 6 bases and J 2 bases, leaving 14 bases between the germline ends. The CDR3 totals 14 residues.

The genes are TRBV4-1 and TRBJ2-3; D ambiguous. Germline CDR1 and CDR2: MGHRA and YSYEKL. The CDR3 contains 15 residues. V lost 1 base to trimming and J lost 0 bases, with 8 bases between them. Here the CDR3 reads CASSQVATSTDTQYF. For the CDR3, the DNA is TGCGCCAGCAGCCAAGTGGCGACTAGCACAGATACGCAGTATTTT.

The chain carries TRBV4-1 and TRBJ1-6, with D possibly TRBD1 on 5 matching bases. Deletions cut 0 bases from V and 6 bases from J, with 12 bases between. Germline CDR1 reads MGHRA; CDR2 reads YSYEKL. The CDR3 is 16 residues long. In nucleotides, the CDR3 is TGCGCCAGCAGCCAAGATGGGGGGTTGAGTAATTCACCCCTCCACTTT. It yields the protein CASSQDGGLSNSPLHF.

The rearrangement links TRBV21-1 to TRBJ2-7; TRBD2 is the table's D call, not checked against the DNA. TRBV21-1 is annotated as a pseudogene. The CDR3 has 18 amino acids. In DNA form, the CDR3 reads TGTGCCAGCAGCAAAAGGAGGCCAGGAGGGGCAGGGACCCACGAGCAGTACTTC. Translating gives CASSKRRPGGAGTHEQYF.

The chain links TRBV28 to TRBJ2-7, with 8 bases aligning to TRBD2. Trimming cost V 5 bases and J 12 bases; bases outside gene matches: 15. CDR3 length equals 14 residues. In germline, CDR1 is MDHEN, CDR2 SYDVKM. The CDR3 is CASSVTSGSTRWYF. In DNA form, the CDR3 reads TGTGCCAGCAGTGTTACTAGCGGTAGTACGAGGTGGTACTTC.

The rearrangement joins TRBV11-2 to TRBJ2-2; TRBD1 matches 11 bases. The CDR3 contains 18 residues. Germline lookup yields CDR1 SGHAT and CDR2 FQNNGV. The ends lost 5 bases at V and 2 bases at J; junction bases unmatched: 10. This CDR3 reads CASSPTRDRGTNTGELFF. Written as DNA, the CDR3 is TGTGCCAGCAGCCCCACCCGGGACAGGGGGACCAACACCGGGGAGCTGTTTTTT.

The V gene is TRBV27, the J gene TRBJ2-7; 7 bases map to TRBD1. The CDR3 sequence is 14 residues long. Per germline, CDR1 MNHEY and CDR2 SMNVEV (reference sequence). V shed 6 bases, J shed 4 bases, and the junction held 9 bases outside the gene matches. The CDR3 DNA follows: TGTGCCAGCAGCCCCGAAGGGGGCCAATACGAGCAGTACTTC. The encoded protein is CASSPEGGQYEQYF.

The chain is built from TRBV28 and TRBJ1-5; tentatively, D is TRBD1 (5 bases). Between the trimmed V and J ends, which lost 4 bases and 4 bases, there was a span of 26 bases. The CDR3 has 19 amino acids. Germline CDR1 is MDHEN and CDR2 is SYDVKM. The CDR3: CASSSLSPSQGSKNQPQHF. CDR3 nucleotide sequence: TGTGCCAGCAGTTCGCTTTCCCCGTCTCAGGGATCCAAGAATCAGCCCCAGCATTTT. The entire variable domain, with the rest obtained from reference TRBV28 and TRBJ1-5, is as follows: DVKVTQSSRYLVKRTGEKVFLECVQDMDHENMFWYRQDPGLGLRLIYFSYDVKMKEKGDIPEGYSVSREKKERFSLILESASTNQTSMYLCASSSLSPSQGSKNQPQHFGDGTRLSIL.

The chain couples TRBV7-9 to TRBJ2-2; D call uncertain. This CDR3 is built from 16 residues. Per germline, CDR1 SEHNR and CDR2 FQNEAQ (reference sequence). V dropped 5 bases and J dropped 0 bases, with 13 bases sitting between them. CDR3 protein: CASSPWRRSNTGELFF. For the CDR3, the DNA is TGTGCCAGCAGCCCTTGGCGCAGGTCGAACACCGGGGAGCTGTTTTTT.

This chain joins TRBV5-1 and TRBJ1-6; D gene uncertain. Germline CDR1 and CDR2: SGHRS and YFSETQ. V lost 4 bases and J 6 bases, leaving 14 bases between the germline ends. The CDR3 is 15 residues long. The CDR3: CASSEADAFNSPLHF. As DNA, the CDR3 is TGCGCCAGCAGCGAAGCGGATGCGTTTAATTCACCCCTCCACTTT.

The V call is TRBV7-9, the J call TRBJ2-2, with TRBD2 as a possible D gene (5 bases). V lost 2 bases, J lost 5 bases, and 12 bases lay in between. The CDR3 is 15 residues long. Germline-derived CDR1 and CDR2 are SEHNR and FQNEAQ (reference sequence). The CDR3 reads CASSLRTSATGELFF. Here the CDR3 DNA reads TGTGCCAGCAGCTTACGAACTAGTGCAACCGGGGAGCTGTTTTTT.

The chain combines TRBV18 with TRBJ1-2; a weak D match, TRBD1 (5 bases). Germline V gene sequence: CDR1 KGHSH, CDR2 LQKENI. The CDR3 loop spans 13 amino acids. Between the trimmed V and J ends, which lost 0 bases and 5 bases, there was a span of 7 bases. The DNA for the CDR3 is TGTGCCAGCTCACCACCGACAGATTATGGCTACACCTTC. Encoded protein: CASSPPTDYGYTF.

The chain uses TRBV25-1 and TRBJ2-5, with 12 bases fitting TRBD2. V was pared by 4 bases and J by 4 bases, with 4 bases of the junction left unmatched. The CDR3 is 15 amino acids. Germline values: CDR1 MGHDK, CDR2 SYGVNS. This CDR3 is CASSGLAGVAETQYF. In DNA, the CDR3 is TGTGCCAGCAGTGGACTAGCGGGGGTGGCAGAGACCCAGTACTTC.